This TCR beta chain was captured by sequencing in a study of blood T cell repertoires in COVID-19. Study summary: Acute and convalescent COVID-19 samples came from the United States, Italy and Spain. PBMCs, B-cell-depleted T cells, or T cells were the source of the cDNA or gDNA that made up the material.

Authors' data handling: Reference gene primer amplification yielded estimated nucleated cell counts. Generated by immunoSEQ multiplex PCR, the TCRdb table keeps only in-frame clones and is missing some. Clone size and the V and J calls come from that table; the DNA yielded D and trimming. This sample has about 74,000 clones, with approximately 90% found just once. The germline V and J ends were trimmed by 7 bases and 4 bases, with 16 bases remaining between them. CDR3 length: 14 residues. CDR1 and CDR2 (germline): SNHLY, FYNNEI. The gene calls are TRBV2 and TRBJ1-2; D is perhaps TRBD1 (6 bases). The origin of this receptor is a woman over 75 with acute or convalescent COVID-19. The source material was peripheral blood. CDR3 sequence reads: CASTPGGAGYGYTF. The CDR3 DNA reads as TGTGCCAGCACCCCGGGGGGGGCCGGCTATGGCTACACCTTC.